This is a list of T cell receptor beta chains from one sample in a study of response to subunit inactivated influenza vaccine. TCRdb processed the RT-PCR reads anew with MiXCR; each CDR3 protein has one entry. The sample contains 550,000 to 800,000 distinct CDR3 sequences, about 15% of which appear only once. Sample: PBMCs from blood, taken 14 to 15 days before vaccination. Every receptor here comes from a man over 45 who received an inactivated influenza vaccine. The CDR3 runs from the conserved cysteine through the conserved F or W. The D gene is left open where the match is weak. Clone size appears in some rows only: once, few, many, or a class for an expanded clone.

few,TRBJ2-7,.,TRBV10-3,CAIKSVEGSPYEQYF,TGTGCCATCAAAAGTGTGGAGGGGAGTCCCTACGAGCAGTACTTC
many,TRBJ1-2,.,TRBV5-5,CASTQTGMGHYGYTF,TGTGCCAGCACGCAAACAGGAATGGGGCACTATGGCTACACCTTC
.,TRBJ1-5,TRBD1,TRBV12-3/TRBV12-4,CASSLGTGFDSNQPQHF,TGTGCCAGCAGTTTAGGGACAGGGTTTGATAGCAATCAGCCCCAGCATTTT
few,TRBJ2-1,TRBD2,TRBV10-3,CAISESPAGLYNEQFF,TGTGCCATCAGTGAGTCTCCAGCGGGGTTATACAATGAGCAGTTCTTC
many,TRBJ1-1,.,TRBV11-2,CASSLDGQYTEAFF,TGTGCCAGCAGCTTAGATGGGCAGTACACTGAAGCTTTCTTT
.,TRBJ2-3,.,TRBV27,CASSFGDFPPDTHYF,TGTGCCAGCAGTTTTGGGGACTTTCCCCCAGATACGCACTATTTT
.,TRBJ2-5,TRBD1,TRBV5-5,CASSPTGTGALTQYF,TGTGCCAGCAGCCCGACCGGGACAGGGGCCCTGACCCAGTACTTC
.,TRBJ2-7,TRBD2,TRBV10-3,CAISVDMALAARGEQYF,TGTGCCATCAGTGTAGATATGGCGCTAGCGGCCAGAGGAGAGCAGTACTTC
many,TRBJ1-1,TRBD1,TRBV10-3,CAISEVTGGYTEAFF,TGTGCCATCAGTGAGGTGACAGGGGGATACACTGAAGCTTTCTTT
many,TRBJ2-5,TRBD2,TRBV5-1,CASSRTSGGQETQYF,TGTGCCAGCAGCCGGACTAGCGGGGGCCAAGAGACCCAGTACTTC
few,TRBJ2-7,.,TRBV28,CASSLLGLEQYF,TGTGCCAGCAGTTTACTAGGGCTCGAGCAGTACTTC
.,TRBJ2-5,.,TRBV28,CASSDQELTLSETQYF,TGTGCCAGCAGTGACCAAGAATTGACGCTATCAGAGACCCAGTACTTC
.,TRBJ2-7,TRBD2,TRBV20-1,CSARTGTSGSYEQYF,TGCAGTGCTAGAACCGGGACTAGCGGGAGTTACGAGCAGTACTTC
.,TRBJ2-3,.,TRBV7-9,CASSPRRGADTQYF,TGTGCCAGCAGCCCCCGGCGGGGCGCAGATACGCAGTATTTT
few,TRBJ1-1,.,TRBV7-2,CASSLIVDTEAFF,TGTGCCAGCAGCTTAATCGTCGACACTGAAGCTTTCTTT
.,TRBJ2-7,.,TRBV20-1,CSARPSGVTYEQYF,TGCAGTGCCCGACCCTCAGGCGTTACCTACGAGCAGTACTTC
few,TRBJ1-3,TRBD1,TRBV5-4,CASSLQGQLNTIYF,TGTGCCAGCAGCCTTCAGGGACAGCTAAACACCATATATTTT
many,TRBJ2-3,.,TRBV19,CASGDTQYF,TGTGCTAGCGGCGATACGCAGTATTTT
.,TRBJ2-3,TRBD2,TRBV29-1,CSVPSGGGTDTQYF,TGCAGCGTCCCGAGCGGGGGGGGCACAGATACGCAGTATTTT
many,TRBJ2-3,TRBD1,TRBV5-1,CASSLETGAITDTQYF,TGCGCCAGCAGCTTGGAAACAGGGGCCATCACAGATACGCAGTATTTT
.,TRBJ2-5,.,TRBV11-2,CASSITGYQETQYF,TGTGCCAGCAGCATAACAGGCTACCAAGAGACCCAGTACTTC
.,TRBJ2-5,.,TRBV20-1,CSARDQTGTKRTQYF,TGCAGTGCTAGAGATCAAACAGGGACCAAGAGAACCCAGTACTTC
many,TRBJ2-5,.,TRBV12-3/TRBV12-4,CASTPGETQYF,TGTGCCAGCACCCCTGGGGAGACCCAGTACTTC
.,TRBJ2-3,TRBD1,TRBV10-3,CAISETDRGRRVADTQYF,TGTGCCATCAGTGAGACGGACAGGGGGCGGCGGGTAGCAGATACGCAGTATTTT
.,TRBJ2-7,.,TRBV4-2,CASSRGLAAEQYF,TGTGCCAGCAGCCGGGGGCTAGCGGCCGAGCAGTACTTC
few,TRBJ2-6,.,TRBV20-1,CSARDRFTGYSGANVLTF,TGCAGTGCTAGAGACCGCTTTACAGGCTACTCTGGGGCCAACGTCCTGACTTTC
many,TRBJ2-5,TRBD2,TRBV10-3,CATGRASGSQETQYF,TGTGCCACTGGAAGGGCTAGCGGGAGTCAAGAGACCCAGTACTTC
.,TRBJ2-3,.,TRBV12-3/TRBV12-4,CASSLEGSRGDTQYF,TGTGCCAGCTCGCTGGAGGGCTCCAGGGGAGATACGCAGTATTTT
many,TRBJ1-2,TRBD1,TRBV20-1,CSATNRGARGYTF,TGCAGTGCAACTAACAGGGGGGCACGGGGCTACACCTTC
once,TRBJ2-6,TRBD2,TRBV2,CASTSGGASGANVLTF,TGTGCCAGCACTAGCGGGGGGGCCTCTGGGGCCAACGTCCTGACTTTC
.,TRBJ2-4,.,TRBV6-1,CASSPTGTAKNIQYF,TGTGCCAGCAGTCCCACCGGGACAGCCAAAAACATTCAGTACTTC
.,TRBJ2-5,.,TRBV20-1,CSARPRETQYF,TGCAGTGCTAGGCCACGAGAGACCCAGTACTTC
.,TRBJ2-2,TRBD2,TRBV3-1,CASSQSGGAAGELFF,TGTGCCAGCAGCCAAAGCGGGGGGGCTGCCGGGGAGCTGTTTTTT
.,TRBJ2-3,TRBD2,TRBV5-6,CASSRTSTMQYF,TGTGCCAGCAGCAGGACTAGCACGATGCAGTATTTT
.,TRBJ2-1,.,TRBV7-9,CASSLAGPFGDVWQFF,TGTGCCAGCAGCTTAGCGGGACCATTCGGGGACGTATGGCAGTTCTTC
many,TRBJ2-7,.,TRBV13,CASSARPVGEQYF,TGTGCCAGCAGCGCCCGACCCGTAGGGGAGCAGTACTTC
.,TRBJ1-1,TRBD1,TRBV19,CASSISRQGLNTEAFF,TGTGCCAGTAGTATAAGCCGACAGGGATTGAACACTGAAGCTTTCTTT
.,TRBJ2-3,TRBD2,TRBV11-1,CASSYPSRLAGLTDTQYF,TGTGCCAGCAGCTATCCTAGTCGACTAGCGGGGCTTACAGATACGCAGTATTTT
.,TRBJ2-4,TRBD2,TRBV2,CASSVPSGGAGIAKNIQYF,TGTGCCAGCAGCGTCCCTAGCGGGGGGGCCGGGATTGCCAAAAACATTCAGTACTTC
.,TRBJ2-3,.,TRBV3-1,CASSQDRNTQYF,TGTGCCAGCAGCCAAGATCGGAATACGCAGTATTTT
many,TRBJ1-6,TRBD1,TRBV5-5,CASSFSGTGGSPLHF,TGTGCCAGCAGCTTCTCCGGGACAGGAGGTTCACCCCTCCACTTT
few,TRBJ2-1,TRBD2,TRBV28,CASSIPRASGRTNEQFF,TGTGCCAGCAGTATCCCGAGGGCGAGCGGGAGAACCAATGAGCAGTTCTTC
.,TRBJ1-1,TRBD1,TRBV29-1,CSADRGHSTEAFF,TGCAGCGCCGATAGGGGGCACAGCACTGAAGCTTTCTTT
many,TRBJ2-5,.,TRBV9,CASSRDLKHFQETQYF,TGTGCCAGCAGCCGAGACCTGAAACACTTCCAAGAGACCCAGTACTTC
few,TRBJ2-7,.,TRBV5-1,CASRIGAGALGEQYF,TGCGCCAGCAGAATCGGGGCGGGGGCCCTCGGCGAGCAGTACTTC
.,TRBJ2-3,.,TRBV20-1,CSASDSGGTDTQYF,TGCAGTGCGAGCGACAGTGGCGGCACAGATACGCAGTATTTT
few,TRBJ1-5,TRBD1,TRBV6-1,CASGDTGGPNQPQHF,TGTGCCAGCGGAGATACAGGGGGGCCCAATCAGCCCCAGCATTTT
.,TRBJ2-7,.,TRBV18,CASSLTRHYEQYF,TGTGCCAGCTCACTCACTCGACACTACGAGCAGTACTTC
few,TRBJ2-6,.,TRBV7-9,CASQVGANVLTF,TGTGCCAGCCAGGTTGGGGCCAACGTCCTGACTTTC
.,TRBJ1-1,.,TRBV27,CASSSLAHLGLAAILNTEAFF,TGTGCCAGCAGTTCCTTAGCGCACTTGGGGCTGGCGGCGATTCTGAACACTGAAGCTTTCTTT
.,TRBJ1-6,.,TRBV5-6,CASSSGRFSPLHF,TGTGCCAGCAGCTCGGGTCGATTTTCACCCCTCCACTTT
.,TRBJ2-1,.,TRBV14,CASSTGRLTGYNEQFF,TGTGCCAGCAGCACGGGACGACTGACCGGTTACAATGAGCAGTTCTTC
.,TRBJ2-3,.,TRBV4-3,CASSQLLKGVPSTDTQYF,TGCGCCAGCAGCCAACTCCTCAAGGGCGTTCCTAGCACAGATACGCAGTATTTT
few,TRBJ2-7,.,TRBV4-2,CASSQDSRGAQQYF,TGTGCCAGCAGCCAAGATTCCCGGGGGGCCCAACAGTACTTC
.,TRBJ2-7,.,TRBV30,CAVGGYRYEQYF,TGTGCCGTGGGGGGTTACCGGTACGAGCAGTACTTC
.,TRBJ2-1,.,TRBV19,CASRPYDTYNEQFF,TGTGCCAGTAGACCATATGACACATACAATGAGCAGTTCTTC
.,TRBJ2-3,TRBD1,TRBV12-3/TRBV12-4,CASSHRDRGTDTQYF,TGTGCCAGCAGTCACCGGGACAGGGGAACAGATACGCAGTATTTT
.,TRBJ2-3,.,TRBV28,CASSRKLGDTQYF,TGTGCCAGCAGTCGTAAGTTGGGAGATACGCAGTATTTT
few,TRBJ2-6,.,TRBV9,CASSVAGLAGANVLTF,TGTGCCAGCAGCGTAGCCGGACTGGCTGGGGCCAACGTCCTGACTTTC
few,TRBJ1-6,.,TRBV27,CASSFYLGGNSPLHF,TGTGCCAGCAGTTTTTATCTGGGGGGAAATTCACCCCTCCACTTT